These 6 T cell receptor beta chains came from one sample sequenced in a study of T cells expressing NK-cell markers. TCRdb re-called the 5' RACE reads and catalogs CDR3 proteins one per entry, DNA excluded. In all, the sample yields around 550,000 distinct CDR3 sequences. The material sequenced was blood T cells: a sorted CD56 or NKG2C T cell subset, CD4+ or CD8+ T cells, or bulk PBMC T cells (not recorded which). The origin of the receptors is a man between 18 and 35 years old in good health.

V gene TRBV12-3 or TRBV12-4 combines with J gene TRBJ1-4; TCRdb indicates TRBD1, and absent DNA this call remains unverified. This CDR3 is built from 15 residues. CDR3 residues: CASSPRQGINEKLFF.

CDR3 amino acids: CASSEWVEQFF. The chain recombines TRBV2 with TRBJ2-1. The CDR3 has 11 residues. Looked up from germline, CDR1 is SNHLY and CDR2 is FYNNEI.

The rearrangement uses TRBV4-3 and TRBJ2-1; TCRdb's D call of TRBD2 is untestable without DNA. CDR1 and CDR2 from the germline V gene are LGHNA and YSLEER. The CDR3 loop spans 17 amino acids. The CDR3 spells CASSQDPAGPLNNEQFF.

The V call is TRBV7-2, the J call TRBJ2-3; the TRBD1 assignment by TCRdb is unverifiable without DNA. The CDR3 length is 15 residues. Germline V CDR1 and CDR2: SGHTA, FQGNSA. CDR3 residues: CASRNRGPWTDTQYF.

The chain recombines TRBV20-1 with TRBJ2-7; no DNA is available, so the TRBD1 call from TCRdb remains unchecked. This CDR3 contains 15 residues. Germline V lookup: CDR1 DFQATT, CDR2 SNEGSKA (reference sequence). The CDR3 spells CSARSGTKSPHEQYF.

This sequence joins TRBV6-2 or TRBV6-3 and TRBJ2-5; the TRBD1 assignment by TCRdb is unverifiable without DNA. CDR3 length: 13 amino acids. Germline CDR1 MNHEY, CDR2 SVGEGT. CDR3 amino acids: CASSWDNQETQYF.